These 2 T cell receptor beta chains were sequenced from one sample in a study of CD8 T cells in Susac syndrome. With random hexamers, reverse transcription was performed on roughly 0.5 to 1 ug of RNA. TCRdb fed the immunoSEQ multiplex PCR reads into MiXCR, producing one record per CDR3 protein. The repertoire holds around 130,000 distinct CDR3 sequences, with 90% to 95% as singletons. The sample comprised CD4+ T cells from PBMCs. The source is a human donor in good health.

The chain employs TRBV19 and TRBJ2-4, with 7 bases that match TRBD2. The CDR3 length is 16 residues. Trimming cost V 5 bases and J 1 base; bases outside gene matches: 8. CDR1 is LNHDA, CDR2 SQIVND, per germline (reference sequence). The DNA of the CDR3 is TGTGCCAGTAGTTACCGGGGAGGGGTTGCCAAAAACATTCAGTACTTC. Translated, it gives CASSYRGGVAKNIQYF. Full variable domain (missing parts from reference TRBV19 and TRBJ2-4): DGGITQSPKYLFRKEGQNVTLSCEQNLNHDAMYWYRQDPGQGLRLIYYSQIVNDFQKGDIAEGYSVSREKKESFPLTVTSAQKNPTAFYLCASSYRGGVAKNIQYFGAGTRLSVL.

Here the CDR3 DNA reads TGTGCCAGCAGCCAAGGGGGAACGTACGAGCAGTACTTC. It is translated as CASSQGGTYEQYF. V and J are TRBV3-1 and TRBJ2-7, with unresolved D. The CDR3 is 13 residues long. Germline CDR1 is LGHDT and CDR2 is YNNKEL (reference sequence). V lost 1 base to trimming and J lost 4 bases, with 8 bases between them.